Below, 28 T cell receptor beta chains from the same sample are listed, as sequenced in a study of blood T cell repertoires in COVID-19. Method: immunoSEQ multiplex PCR; TCRdb's copy keeps in-frame clones and lacks some. The sample records about 310,000 clones, around 91% being singletons. The sample was PBMCs or T cells enriched from blood (not recorded which). The receptor set was obtained from a woman between 40 and 55 years old who had recovered from COVID-19.

The CDR3 protein is CATSDPWGTGNAETQYF. For the CDR3, the DNA is TGTGCCACCAGTGATCCTTGGGGGACAGGGAACGCGGAGACCCAGTACTTC. The V and J genes are TRBV24-1 and TRBJ2-5; 9 bases map to TRBD1. Germline assignment: CDR1 KGHDR and CDR2 SFDVKD. This CDR3 contains 17 residues. Trimming at V came to 3 bases and at J to 5 bases, leaving 12 bases not matched to a gene.

As for this clone: Distinct nucleotide sequences in the sample also encode this CDR3. This rearrangement joins TRBV18 to TRBJ2-7, with TRBD1 matching 7 bases. This CDR3 has 14 residues. Germline CDR1 and CDR2: KGHSH and LQKENI. Germline trimming cut 6 bases from V and 2 bases from J; bases unmatched to any gene: 7. The CDR3 loop reads CASSLGQATYEQYF. The CDR3 coding sequence is TGTGCCAGCTCCCTTGGACAGGCGACCTACGAGCAGTACTTC.

This clone was observed a handful of times. The V and J genes are TRBV20-1 and TRBJ1-1; D call uncertain. This CDR3 contains 11 residues. The germline V gene encodes CDR1 DFQATT and CDR2 SNEGSKA (reference sequence). Trimming removed 5 bases from V and 10 bases from J, with 14 bases in between. The CDR3, as DNA: TGCAGTGCTGGAGCCTACCCCGGAGCTTTCTTT. Residues: CSAGAYPGAFF.

The chain joins TRBV18 to TRBJ1-1, with D perhaps TRBD1 (5 bases). The CDR3 totals 15 residues. Germline V gene sequence: CDR1 KGHSH, CDR2 LQKENI. Trimming shortened V by 3 bases and J by 6 bases, and 17 bases separated the two germline ends. The CDR3 loop is CASSPTRGGVAEAFF. CDR3 nucleotides: TGTGCCAGCTCACCGACGAGGGGAGGTGTCGCTGAAGCTTTCTTT.

The V gene is TRBV6-1, the J gene TRBJ2-5; D gene unclear. CDR3 length: 11 residues. Per the germline V gene, CDR1 is MNHNS and CDR2 is SASEGT. The germline V and J ends were trimmed by 1 base and 7 bases, with 4 bases remaining between them. The CDR3: CASSEDWTQYF. DNA of the CDR3: TGTGCCAGCAGTGAAGACTGGACCCAGTACTTC.

This clone has more than one count but fewer than ten. The rearrangement joins TRBV6-1 to TRBJ2-3, with TRBD2 identical over 12 bases. This CDR3 is 17 amino acids long. Germline V gives CDR1 MNHNS, CDR2 SASEGT. V shed 4 bases and J 1 base; nucleotides not matched to a gene: 6. CDR3 loop: CASSALAGGPGTDTQYF. Written as DNA, the CDR3 is TGTGCCAGCAGTGCCCTAGCGGGGGGGCCCGGCACAGATACGCAGTATTTT.

The chain employs TRBV15 and TRBJ2-1; no clear D. The V end lost 0 bases, the J end lost 6 bases, and 6 bases lay between the germline ends. The CDR3 extends over 13 amino acids. CDR1 is LNHNV and CDR2 is YYDKDF in the germline V gene (reference sequence). CDR3 sequence (DNA): TGTGCCACCAGCAGAGATCAGGCCAATGAGCAGTTCTTC. This translates into CATSRDQANEQFF.

The chain combines TRBV18 with TRBJ2-7; 8 bases match TRBD2. Germline loops: CDR1 KGHSH, CDR2 LQKENI. This CDR3 has 14 residues. The V gene end was trimmed by 3 bases and the J gene end by 5 bases; junction bases not matched to a gene: 6. CDR3 DNA sequence: TGTGCCAGCTCACCGGGACTAGGGCCGGACGAGCAGTACTTC. Its translation: CASSPGLGPDEQYF.

Written as DNA, the CDR3 is TGTGCCAGCAGCCCCGGGGACAAACACACCGGGGAGCTGTTTTTT. This sequence encodes CASSPGDKHTGELFF. The chain employs TRBV7-8 and TRBJ2-2, with TRBD1 as a possible D gene (6 bases). The germline gives CDR1 SGHVS, CDR2 FQNEAQ. V gave up 5 bases and J gave up 3 bases, with 13 bases separating them. There are 15 residues in the CDR3.

The chain couples TRBV11-2 to TRBJ2-1; tentatively, D is TRBD2 (5 bases). Germline CDR1 reads SGHAT; CDR2 reads FQNNGV. The CDR3 is made up of 15 amino acids. The ends were cut back, 5 bases at V and 5 bases at J, with 16 bases in the middle. CDR3 DNA sequence: TGTGCCAGCAGCGCCAAACTAGAGGGCCACAATGAGCAGTTCTTC. Translated: CASSAKLEGHNEQFF.

The chain joins TRBV28 to TRBJ2-7, with a weak D call TRBD2 (5 bases). Germline CDR1 and CDR2: MDHEN and SYDVKM. Trimming pared 5 bases from V and 2 bases from J, leaving 13 bases between. The CDR3 loop spans 14 amino acids. The CDR3 is CASSTWTGTYEQYF. The CDR3 DNA sequence: TGTGCCAGCAGTACTTGGACGGGGACCTACGAGCAGTACTTC.

The CDR3 nucleotides are TGTGCCACCAGGCCGGAGGCGGGGTCTGGGGGGACCCAGTACTTC. It yields the protein CATRPEAGSGGTQYF. The chain links TRBV15 to TRBJ2-5, with D possibly TRBD2 on 6 matching bases. This CDR3 is built from 15 residues. With 6 bases removed from V and 7 bases from J, the gap between germline ends came to 21 bases. The germline V gene has CDR1 LNHNV and CDR2 YYDKDF (reference sequence).

A single count supports this clone. This sequence joins TRBV5-1 and TRBJ2-1, with 7 nucleotides matching TRBD2. Trimming removed 4 bases from V and 8 bases from J; junction bases left unmatched: 9. The CDR3 is 14 amino acids. CDR1 SGHRS and CDR2 YFSETQ come from the germline V gene. The DNA of the CDR3 is TGCGCCAGCAGCCTCCTCGGGGGGAAGGATGAGCAGTTCTTC. Amino acid sequence: CASSLLGGKDEQFF.

The chain joins TRBV7-8 to TRBJ2-1; the match to TRBD2 covers 8 bases. Germline V lookup: CDR1 SGHVS, CDR2 FQNEAQ. The CDR3 is 15 residues long. Germline trimming cut 2 bases from V and 6 bases from J; bases unmatched to any gene: 6. The CDR3 DNA is TGTGCCAGCAGCTTATCGGCGGGGGGACTCAATGAGCAGTTCTTC. The encoded protein is CASSLSAGGLNEQFF.

The V gene is TRBV7-3, the J gene TRBJ1-1, with 7 bases fitting TRBD1. Germline V gives CDR1 SGHTA, CDR2 FQGTGA. CDR3 length equals 15 residues. V shed 4 bases, J shed 1 base, and the junction held 6 bases outside the gene matches. CDR3: CASSSSGQKNTEAFF. For the CDR3, the DNA is TGTGCCAGCAGCTCCTCGGGACAGAAGAACACTGAAGCTTTCTTT.

The V and J genes are TRBV19 and TRBJ2-1; 9 bases fit TRBD1. The CDR3 is made up of 14 amino acids. The germline V gene has CDR1 LNHDA and CDR2 SQIVND (reference sequence). With V trimmed by 6 bases and J by 8 bases, 8 bases remained unmatched. As DNA, the CDR3 is TGTGCCAGTAGACGAGGGACAGGGAGCGATGAGCAGTTCTTC. Translated: CASRRGTGSDEQFF.

The genes are TRBV5-6 and TRBJ1-3; possibly TRBD1 for D (6 bases). This CDR3 comprises 15 residues. In germline, CDR1 is SGHDT, CDR2 YYEEEE. Between the trimmed V and J ends, which lost 1 base and 0 bases, there was a span of 8 bases. The CDR3 is CASSLTGFSGNTIYF. The CDR3 DNA reads as TGTGCCAGCAGCTTGACAGGGTTCTCTGGAAACACCATATATTTT.

The chain couples TRBV9 to TRBJ1-3; 11 bases match TRBD1. From germline, CDR1 is SGDLS and CDR2 YYNGEE. The CDR3 has 19 residues. V was clipped by 0 bases and J by 1 base; unmatched bases: 9. The CDR3 sequence is CASSVGGTGGPESGNTIYF. The CDR3 DNA follows: TGTGCCAGCAGCGTAGGGGGGACAGGGGGTCCAGAGTCTGGAAACACCATATATTTT.

This clone was detected only once. The chain has TRBV27 and TRBJ1-2, with 7 bases aligning to TRBD1. This CDR3 comprises 14 residues. Germline values: CDR1 MNHEY, CDR2 SMNVEV (reference sequence). After removal of 5 bases from V and 2 bases from J, the junction contained 5 bases not matched to a gene. The CDR3 is CASSPGGTNYGYTF. For the CDR3, the DNA is TGTGCCAGCAGTCCAGGGGGGACGAACTATGGCTACACCTTC.

J is TRBJ2-3 and V is TRBV9; no reliable D call. Germline CDR1 and CDR2: SGDLS and YYNGEE. V lost 3 bases to trimming and J lost 2 bases, with 10 bases between them. The CDR3 has 14 amino acids. CDR3 in amino acids: CASSGLVLTDTQYF. CDR3 coding DNA: TGTGCCAGCAGCGGACTTGTACTCACAGATACGCAGTATTTT.

The rearrangement uses TRBV7-2 and TRBJ2-2; D not certain. Germline V gene sequence: CDR1 SGHTA, CDR2 FQGNSA. This CDR3 has 12 residues. Trimming took off 8 bases at V and 4 bases at J, with 8 bases between the two ends. CDR3 DNA: TGTGCCAGCGTCAGTTTCACCGGGGAGCTGTTTTTT. It is translated as CASVSFTGELFF.

A single count supports this clone. The chain carries TRBV29-1 and TRBJ1-4; D not resolved. V was pared by 4 bases and J by 0 bases, with 6 bases between. This CDR3 contains 13 residues. CDR1 is SQVTM and CDR2 is ANQGSEA in the germline V gene. CDR3 in DNA: TGCAGCGTTGGCAGTGCAACTAATGAAAAACTGTTTTTT. Amino acids: CSVGSATNEKLFF.

V gene TRBV11-2 combines with J gene TRBJ2-1; 7 nucleotides agree with TRBD2. This CDR3 comprises 16 residues. V dropped 4 bases and J dropped 7; count of bases not matched to a gene: 13. CDR1 and CDR2 (germline): SGHAT, FQNNGV. The CDR3 nucleotides are TGTGCCAGCAGCTCCCCATCGGGAGGACGAACAAATGAGCAGTTCTTC. It codes for CASSSPSGGRTNEQFF. Full variable domain (remainder filled in from reference TRBV11-2 and TRBJ2-1): EAGVAQSPRYKIIEKRQSVAFWCNPISGHATLYWYQQILGQGPKLLIQFQNNGVVDDSQLPKDRFSAERLKGVDSTLKIQPAKLEDSAVYLCASSSPSGGRTNEQFFGPGTRLTVL.

The J gene is TRBJ2-7, the V gene TRBV4-3; 9 nucleotides align to TRBD2. The ends lost 2 bases at V and 0 bases at J; junction bases unmatched: 11. The CDR3 loop spans 18 amino acids. The germline CDR1 and CDR2 sequences are LGHNA and YSLEER. CDR3: CASSQLLSLAGVSYEQYF. In DNA, the CDR3 is TGCGCCAGCAGCCAACTCCTCTCACTAGCGGGTGTCTCCTACGAGCAGTACTTC.

This chain joins TRBV5-6 and TRBJ2-2, with 10 positions matching TRBD1. The CDR3 contains 14 residues. Germline V gives CDR1 SGHDT, CDR2 YYEEEE. With V trimmed by 4 bases and J by 5 bases, 2 bases remained unmatched. CDR3 DNA sequence: TGTGCCAGCAGCAGGGACAGGGGAACCGGGGAGCTGTTTTTT. It specifies CASSRDRGTGELFF.

About this clone itself: Different DNA sequences within this sample yield the same CDR3. DNA for the CDR3: TGTGCCAGTAGCTCCGGACTTAATCAGCCCCAGCATTTT. It is translated as CASSSGLNQPQHF. The V gene is TRBV19, the J gene TRBJ1-5, with unresolved D. The CDR3 contains 13 residues. V was clipped by 6 bases and J by 4 bases, with 10 bases between them. CDR1 and CDR2 (germline): LNHDA, SQIVND (reference sequence). Supplemented by reference TRBV19 and TRBJ1-5, the full variable domain reads DGGITQSPKYLFRKEGQNVTLSCEQNLNHDAMYWYRQDPGQGLRLIYYSQIVNDFQKGDIAEGYSVSREKKESFPLTVTSAQKNPTAFYLCASSSGLNQPQHFGDGTRLSIL.

V is TRBV3-1 (or the pseudogene TRBV3-2) and J is TRBJ1-6; D possibly corresponds to TRBD1 (5 bases). This CDR3 has 15 residues. Germline values: CDR1 LGHDT, CDR2 YNNKEL (reference sequence). V was trimmed by 4 bases and J by 7 bases, leaving 14 bases between them. DNA for the CDR3: TGTGCCAGCAGCCTTCGACAGAGGCTAAATTCACCCCTCCACTTT. This translates into CASSLRQRLNSPLHF.

The rearrangement links TRBV9 to TRBJ2-7; TRBD2 aligns across 13 bases. Germline assignment: CDR1 SGDLS and CDR2 YYNGEE. This CDR3 region has 16 residues. V gave up 3 bases and J gave up 2 bases; unmatched junction bases: 5. The CDR3 coding sequence is TGTGCCAGCAGCGGAACCGGGACTAGCGGGACCTACGAGCAGTACTTC. Its protein product is CASSGTGTSGTYEQYF.